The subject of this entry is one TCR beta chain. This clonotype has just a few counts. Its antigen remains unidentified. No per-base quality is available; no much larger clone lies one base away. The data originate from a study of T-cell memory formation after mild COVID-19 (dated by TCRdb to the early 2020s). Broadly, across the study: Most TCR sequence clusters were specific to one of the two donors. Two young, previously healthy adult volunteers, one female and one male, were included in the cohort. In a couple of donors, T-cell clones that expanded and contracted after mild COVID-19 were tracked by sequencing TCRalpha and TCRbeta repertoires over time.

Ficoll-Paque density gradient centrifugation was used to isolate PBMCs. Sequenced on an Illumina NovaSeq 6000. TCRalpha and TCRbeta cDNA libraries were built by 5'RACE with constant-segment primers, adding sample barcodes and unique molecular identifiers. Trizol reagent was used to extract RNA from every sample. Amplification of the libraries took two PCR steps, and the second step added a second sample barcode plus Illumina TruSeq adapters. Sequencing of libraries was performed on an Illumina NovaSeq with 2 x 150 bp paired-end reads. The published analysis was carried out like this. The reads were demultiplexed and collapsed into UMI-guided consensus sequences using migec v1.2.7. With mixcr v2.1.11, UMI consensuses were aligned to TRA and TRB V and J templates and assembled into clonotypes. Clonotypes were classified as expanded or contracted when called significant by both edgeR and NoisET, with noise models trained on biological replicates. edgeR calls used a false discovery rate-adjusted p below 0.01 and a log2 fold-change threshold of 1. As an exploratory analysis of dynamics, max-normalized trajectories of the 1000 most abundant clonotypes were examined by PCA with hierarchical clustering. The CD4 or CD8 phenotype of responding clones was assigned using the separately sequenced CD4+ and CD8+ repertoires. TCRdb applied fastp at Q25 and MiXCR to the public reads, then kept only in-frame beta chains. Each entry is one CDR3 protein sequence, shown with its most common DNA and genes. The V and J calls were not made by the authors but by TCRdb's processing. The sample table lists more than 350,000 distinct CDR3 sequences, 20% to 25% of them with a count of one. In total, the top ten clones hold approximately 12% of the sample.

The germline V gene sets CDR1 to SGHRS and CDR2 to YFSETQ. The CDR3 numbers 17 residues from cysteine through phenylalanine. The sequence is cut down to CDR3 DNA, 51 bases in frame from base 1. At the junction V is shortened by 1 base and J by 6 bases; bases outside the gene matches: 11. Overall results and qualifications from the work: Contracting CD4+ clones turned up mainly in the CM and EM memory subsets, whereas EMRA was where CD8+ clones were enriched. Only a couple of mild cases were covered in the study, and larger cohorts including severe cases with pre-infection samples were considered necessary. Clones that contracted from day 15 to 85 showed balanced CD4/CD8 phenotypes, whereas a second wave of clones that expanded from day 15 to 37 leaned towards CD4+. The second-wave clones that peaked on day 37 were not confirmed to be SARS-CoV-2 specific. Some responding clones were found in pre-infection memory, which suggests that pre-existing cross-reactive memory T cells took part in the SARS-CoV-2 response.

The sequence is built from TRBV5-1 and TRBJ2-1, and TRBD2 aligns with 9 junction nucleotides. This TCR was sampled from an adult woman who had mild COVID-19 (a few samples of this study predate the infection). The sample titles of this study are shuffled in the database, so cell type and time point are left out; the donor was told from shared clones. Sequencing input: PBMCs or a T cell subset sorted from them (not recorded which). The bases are TGCGCCAGCAGCTTGCCTACTAGCGGGCCGTTTTCCAATGAGCAGTTCTTC. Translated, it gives CASSLPTSGPFSNEQFF.